The present T cell receptor (beta chain) was sequenced within a study of blood T cells in healthy people across ages. In the case of this clonotype: What it recognizes is unknown.

Each sample had at least 6.5 million PBMCs isolated. A sample-barcoded 5' primer and a J-beta primer mix were used in a second PCR of roughly 6 to 12 cycles. TCRdb itself ran the 5' RACE reads through MiXCR, one entry per CDR3 protein. The data hold more than 900,000 distinct CDR3 sequences, with approximately 26% observed a single time. General observations from the study: Among T cells, TCR beta diversity per million cells dropped roughly linearly as age rose.

V was pared by 8 bases and J by 7 bases, with 8 bases of the junction left unmatched. This CDR3 has 13 amino acids. This sample was also put to use in a study of T cells of mothers and their children. Turning to that study: The study recruited three healthy Caucasian mothers and their six children as donors. Detection yielded no persistent microchimeric T cell clones.

The sequencing input was blood. The origin of this receptor is a girl under 10 years old in good health. This chain uses TRBV12-3 or TRBV12-4 with TRBJ1-2; 9 positions match TRBD1. CDR3 loop: CASGPGTGSGYTF. DNA for the CDR3: TGTGCCAGCGGGCCCGGGACAGGGAGTGGCTACACCTTC.